Reported below is one TCR beta chain. No antigen is known for it. This record belongs to a study of graft-versus-host responses after intestinal transplantation. Overall study: Transplant types were multivisceral, liver-intestinal, or isolated intestinal. Recipients across the board were started on anti-thymocyte globulin induction, then kept on tacrolimus and steroids for approximately three years.

This CDR3 is built from 14 residues. V lost 4 bases and J lost 1; bases outside the gene matches: 3. Looked up from germline, CDR1 is MNHNS and CDR2 is SASEGT. Study-level results: Early after transplant, HvG declines were associated with peak levels of circulating GvH clones. Some GvH clones appeared in ileal mucosa or blood before recipient bone marrow.

The method was immunoSEQ multiplex PCR; TCRdb's version includes in-frame clones alone and lacks a portion of them. The sample lists more than 80,000 clones; about 89% were seen once. The J gene is TRBJ1-2, the V gene TRBV6-1; TRBD1 agrees at 7 bases. Sequencing used unstimulated CD4+ T cells sorted from spleen or lymph node cells, obtained before intestinal transplant. This clonotype was obtained from a human donor who received an intestinal transplant. CDR3 residues: CASSGGQHNYGYTF. Here the CDR3 DNA reads TGTGCCAGCAGTGGGGGACAGCATAACTATGGCTACACCTTC.